This entry describes one T cell receptor beta chain. A single record per CDR3 protein comes from TCRdb applying MiXCR to the RT-PCR reads. Of around 700,000 distinct CDR3 sequences in the sample, approximately 15% were seen once. Per germline, CDR1 DFQATT and CDR2 SNEGSKA (reference sequence). V shed 1 base, J shed 4 bases, and the junction held 10 bases outside the gene matches. The CDR3 is 16 amino acids. This TCR was recovered from a female donor in good health, serving as a healthy control. Sequencing used memory CD4+ T cells from blood. The chain links TRBV20-1 to TRBJ2-3; 8 positions match TRBD2. The CDR3 coding sequence is TGCAGTGCTAGAGCGGGGAGCGGGAGTATCGCAGATACGCAGTATTTT. Translating gives CSARAGSGSIADTQYF.